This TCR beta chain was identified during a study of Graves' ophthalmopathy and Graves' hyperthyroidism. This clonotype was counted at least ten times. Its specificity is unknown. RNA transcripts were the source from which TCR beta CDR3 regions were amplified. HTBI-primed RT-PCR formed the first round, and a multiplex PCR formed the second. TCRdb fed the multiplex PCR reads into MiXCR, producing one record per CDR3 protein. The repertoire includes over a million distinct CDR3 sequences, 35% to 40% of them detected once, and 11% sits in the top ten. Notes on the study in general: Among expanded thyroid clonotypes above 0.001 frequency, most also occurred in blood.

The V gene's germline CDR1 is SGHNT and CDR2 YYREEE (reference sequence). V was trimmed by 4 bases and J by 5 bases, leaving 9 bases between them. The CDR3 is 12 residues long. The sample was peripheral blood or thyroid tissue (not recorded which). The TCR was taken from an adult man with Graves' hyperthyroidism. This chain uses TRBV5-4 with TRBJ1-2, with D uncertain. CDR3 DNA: TGTGCCAGCAGCGGGTTCCGGTATGGCTACACCTTC. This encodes CASSGFRYGYTF. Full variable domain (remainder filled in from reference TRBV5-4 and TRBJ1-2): ETGVTQSPTHLIKTRGQQVTLRCSSQSGHNTVSWYQQALGQGPQFIFQYYREEENGRGNFPPRFSGLQFPNYSSELNVNALELDDSALYLCASSGFRYGYTFGSGTRLTVV.